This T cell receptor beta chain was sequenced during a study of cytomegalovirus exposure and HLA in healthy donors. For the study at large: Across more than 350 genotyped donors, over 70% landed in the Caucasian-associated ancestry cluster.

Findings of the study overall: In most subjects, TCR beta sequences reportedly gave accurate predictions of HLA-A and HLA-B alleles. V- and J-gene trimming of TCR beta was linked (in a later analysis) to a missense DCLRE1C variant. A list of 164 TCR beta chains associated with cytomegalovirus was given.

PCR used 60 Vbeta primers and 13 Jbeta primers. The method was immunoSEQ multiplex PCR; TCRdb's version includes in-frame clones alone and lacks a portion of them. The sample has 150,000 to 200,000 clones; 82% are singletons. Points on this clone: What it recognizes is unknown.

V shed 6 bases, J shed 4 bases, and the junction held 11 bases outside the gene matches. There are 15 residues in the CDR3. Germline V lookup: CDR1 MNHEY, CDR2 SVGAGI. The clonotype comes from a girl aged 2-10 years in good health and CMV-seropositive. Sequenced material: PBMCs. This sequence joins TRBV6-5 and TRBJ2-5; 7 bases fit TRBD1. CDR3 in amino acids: CASSLQPTGRETQYF. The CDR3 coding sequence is TGTGCCAGCAGCCTCCAACCGACAGGGCGAGAGACCCAGTACTTC.